This T cell receptor beta chain was sequenced for a study of control samples from healthy donors and cancer patients. Germline assignment: CDR1 KGHSH and CDR2 LQKENI. The CDR3 sequence is 15 residues long. The V gene lost 2 bases and the J gene lost 8 bases, with 18 bases spanning the gap. Data came from immunoSEQ multiplex PCR; TCRdb stores just in-frame clones and leaves some out. The sample shows about 150,000 clones, more than 85% of them seen only once. Sequenced: blood. The clonotype was recovered from a man under 40 in good health. The rearrangement links TRBV18 to TRBJ1-2, with a tentative D call TRBD1 (6 bases). The CDR3 coding sequence is TGTGCCAGCTCACCATCGGGGGGCATAGATTTGGGCTACACCTTC. Amino acid sequence: CASSPSGGIDLGYTF.